What follows are 32 T cell receptor beta chains derived from one specimen sequenced in a study of blood T cell repertoires in COVID-19. Data came from immunoSEQ multiplex PCR; TCRdb stores just in-frame clones and leaves some out. The sample contains tens of thousands of clones, roughly 87% of which appear only once. Input material: peripheral blood. The receptors come from a woman of 80 years or more with acute or convalescent COVID-19.

CDR3 DNA sequence: TGTGCCAGCAGCGTAGGCGGCCCCGGGACTCTGTACTTC. Amino acid sequence: CASSVGGPGTLYF. The chain recombines TRBV9 with TRBJ2-7, with D possibly being TRBD2 (6 bases). The CDR3 runs to 13 residues. CDR1 SGDLS and CDR2 YYNGEE come from the germline V gene. V shed 0 bases and J shed 12 bases, with 16 bases lying between them.

The CDR3 sequence: CASFQVYNEQFF. The CDR3, as DNA: TGTGCCAGTTTCCAGGTATACAATGAGCAGTTCTTC. The chain carries TRBV6-5 and TRBJ2-1; D unclear. Looked up from germline, CDR1 is MNHEY and CDR2 is SVGAGI. Between the trimmed V and J ends, which lost 9 bases and 4 bases, there was a span of 10 bases. This CDR3 contains 12 residues.

This chain uses TRBV5-4 with TRBJ2-3; D gene unclear. Between the trimmed V and J ends, which lost 0 bases and 3 bases, there was a span of 11 bases. Germline V gives CDR1 SGHNT, CDR2 YYREEE (reference sequence). This CDR3 is built from 15 residues. The CDR3 DNA is TGTGCCAGCAGCTTGGAGCCAGCAGGTACAGATACGCAGTATTTT. It encodes CASSLEPAGTDTQYF. The whole variable domain, filled in from reference TRBV5-4 and TRBJ2-3, reads ETGVTQSPTHLIKTRGQQVTLRCSSQSGHNTVSWYQQALGQGPQFIFQYYREEENGRGNFPPRFSGLQFPNYSSELNVNALELDDSALYLCASSLEPAGTDTQYFGPGTRLTVL.

The chain has TRBV5-1 and TRBJ2-1, with D possibly matching TRBD1 (5 bases). The germline V gene encodes CDR1 SGHRS and CDR2 YFSETQ. Trimming pared 0 bases from V and 9 bases from J, leaving 16 bases between. The CDR3 covers 15 residues. The CDR3: CASSLVLGPQGEQFF. Written as DNA, the CDR3 is TGCGCCAGCAGCTTGGTACTGGGCCCCCAGGGTGAGCAGTTCTTC.

The CDR3 spells CASRSTENTGELFF. The CDR3 bases are TGTGCCAGTAGATCGACTGAGAACACCGGGGAGCTGTTTTTT. The genes are TRBV19 and TRBJ2-2; D is ambiguous. The V end lost 6 bases, the J end lost 1 base, and 9 bases lay between the germline ends. This CDR3 comprises 14 residues. Germline assignment: CDR1 LNHDA and CDR2 SQIVND (reference sequence).

V and J are TRBV5-1 and TRBJ2-2, with D unresolved. Trimming removed 4 bases at V and 1 base at J, with 11 bases between. The CDR3 has 15 amino acids. CDR1 is SGHRS, CDR2 YFSETQ, per germline. The CDR3 region is CASSPQALNTGELFF. The DNA of the CDR3 is TGCGCCAGCAGCCCCCAAGCCCTGAACACCGGGGAGCTGTTTTTT.

J is TRBJ2-1 and V is TRBV19, with TRBD2 matching 7 bases. Germline V lookup: CDR1 LNHDA, CDR2 SQIVND (reference sequence). Losses at the gene ends were 4 bases for V and 8 bases for J; bases not matched to a gene: 5. The CDR3 is 13 amino acids. Here the CDR3 DNA reads TGTGCCAGTAGTAGGGGCGGGAGCGATGAGCAGTTCTTC. Amino acids: CASSRGGSDEQFF.

This chain connects TRBV28 to TRBJ2-7, with a weak D call TRBD1 (5 bases). V shed 5 bases and J shed 1 base, with 15 bases lying between them. CDR3 length equals 15 residues. Germline V gives CDR1 MDHEN, CDR2 SYDVKM. The CDR3 nucleotides read TGTGCCAGCAGTCCCCCAGGGTTCTCATCCTACGAGCAGTACTTC. It yields the protein CASSPPGFSSYEQYF.

This clone showed up just a few times. This rearrangement joins TRBV5-6 to TRBJ2-4, with 8 positions matching TRBD1. The CDR3 totals 15 residues. The germline gives CDR1 SGHDT, CDR2 YYEEEE. Trimming removed 4 bases from V and 3 bases from J; junction bases left unmatched: 6. CDR3 DNA: TGTGCCAGCAGCGAGATACAGGGGGACAAAAACATTCAGTACTTC. Residues: CASSEIQGDKNIQYF.

The chain is built from TRBV27 and TRBJ2-1, with 11 bases fitting TRBD2. Trimming took 5 bases from V and 6 from J; bases not matched to a gene: 6. The CDR3 sequence is 15 residues long. Germline values: CDR1 MNHEY, CDR2 SMNVEV (reference sequence). Here the CDR3 reads CASSPGTSGTNEQFF. CDR3 coding DNA: TGTGCCAGCAGTCCCGGGACTAGCGGAACCAATGAGCAGTTCTTC.

The rearrangement joins TRBV19 to TRBJ2-6; D possibly corresponds to TRBD1 (6 bases). The V end was cut by 8 bases, the J end by 2 bases, with 10 bases between. This CDR3 comprises 14 residues. Germline CDR1 is LNHDA and CDR2 is SQIVND (reference sequence). The CDR3 DNA is TGTGCCAGTCGCAGACAGGCTGGGGCCAACGTCCTGACTTTC. Protein: CASRRQAGANVLTF.

This sequence joins TRBV18 and TRBJ1-6; D uncertain. Trimming shortened V by 5 bases and J by 7 bases, and 9 bases separated the two germline ends. CDR1 is KGHSH, CDR2 LQKENI, per germline. The CDR3 spans 13 residues. DNA for the CDR3: TGTGCCAGCTCAATGCAGATGAATTCACCCCTCCACTTT. Translating gives CASSMQMNSPLHF. The full variable domain, rest sourced from reference TRBV18 and TRBJ1-6, is NAGVMQNPRHLVRRRGQEARLRCSPMKGHSHVYWYRQLPEEGLKFMVYLQKENIIDESGMPKERFSAEFPKEGPSILRIQQVVRGDSAAYFCASSMQMNSPLHFGNGTRLTVT.

V is TRBV7-9 and J is TRBJ2-3; the match to TRBD2 covers 7 bases. CDR1 and CDR2 from the germline V gene are SEHNR and FQNEAQ (reference sequence). This CDR3 contains 14 residues. V lost 3 bases and J lost 3; bases outside the gene matches: 3. The CDR3 bases are TGTGCCAGCAGCTTCAAGGGAGGGACAGATACGCAGTATTTT. Translating it yields CASSFKGGTDTQYF.

In regard to this clone: In the same sample, other DNA sequences code for this CDR3. The chain carries TRBV5-1 and TRBJ1-1; 7 bases agree with TRBD1. The germline V gene has CDR1 SGHRS and CDR2 YFSETQ. With 5 bases clipped from V and 1 base from J, the junction kept 5 bases outside the gene matches. This CDR3 region has 14 residues. The CDR3: CASSPDRANTEAFF. Written as DNA, the CDR3 is TGCGCCAGCAGTCCTGACAGGGCGAACACTGAAGCTTTCTTT.

The rearrangement uses TRBV6-7 and TRBJ2-5; 9 bases align to TRBD2. TRBV6-7 is reported as an ORF; its role is uncertain. V was clipped by 0 bases and J by 5 bases; unmatched bases: 10. The CDR3 has 17 amino acids. CDR3 DNA sequence: TGTGCCAGCAGTTACTCGAAGGTAGCGGGGGAGGGGGAGACCCAGTACTTC. Translating gives CASSYSKVAGEGETQYF.

The J gene is TRBJ1-1, the V gene TRBV5-1; D gene ambiguous. V gave up 5 bases and J gave up 1 base, with 12 bases separating them. CDR1 and CDR2 from the germline V gene are SGHRS and YFSETQ. The CDR3 runs to 14 residues. In DNA, the CDR3 is TGCGCCAGCAGTTCCGGACTGCCGAACACTGAAGCTTTCTTT. Translated: CASSSGLPNTEAFF.

The gene calls are TRBV5-1 and TRBJ2-7; TRBD2 aligns across 12 bases. The CDR3 spans 17 residues. V lost 0 bases, J lost 3 bases, and 7 bases stayed unmatched. Germline values: CDR1 SGHRS, CDR2 YFSETQ. This CDR3 reads CASSLEASGRVYYEQYF. The CDR3 DNA reads as TGCGCCAGCAGCTTGGAGGCTAGCGGGAGGGTTTACTACGAGCAGTACTTC.

This chain joins TRBV9 and TRBJ1-2, with TRBD1 matching 7 bases. There are 13 residues in the CDR3. Germline CDR1 reads SGDLS; CDR2 reads YYNGEE. V lost 3 bases, J lost 4 bases, and 3 bases stayed unmatched. CDR3 protein: CASSAGDSYGYTF. Written as DNA, the CDR3 is TGTGCCAGCAGCGCGGGGGACAGCTATGGCTACACCTTC. Filled out from reference TRBV9 and TRBJ1-2, the complete variable domain reads DSGVTQTPKHLITATGQRVTLRCSPRSGDLSVYWYQQSLDQGLQFLIQYYNGEERAKGNILERFSAQQFPDLHSELNLSSLELGDSALYFCASSAGDSYGYTFGSGTRLTVV.

This chain uses TRBV7-9 with TRBJ2-4; 8 bases agree with TRBD2. The germline V gene encodes CDR1 SEHNR and CDR2 FQNEAQ (reference sequence). The J segment lost 1 base and the V segment lost 5 bases, leaving 4 bases of the junction unmatched. This CDR3 comprises 15 residues. This chain's CDR3 is CASSLGGAAKNIQYF. DNA of the CDR3: TGTGCCAGCAGCCTCGGGGGGGCGGCCAAAAACATTCAGTACTTC.

This clone was counted a few times. The chain links TRBV6-6 to TRBJ2-2, with D maybe TRBD2 (5 bases). This CDR3 is built from 14 residues. Germline V gene data show CDR1 as MNHNY and CDR2 as SVGAGI (reference sequence). The V gene lost 1 base and the J gene lost 7 bases, with 10 bases spanning the gap. CDR3 residues: CASSYLGVGGELFF. DNA for the CDR3: TGTGCCAGCAGTTACTTGGGAGTAGGCGGGGAGCTGTTTTTT.

The count of this clone is one. The chain combines TRBV4-3 with TRBJ2-3; D may be TRBD2 (5 bases). The V end lost 0 bases, the J end lost 6 bases, and 13 bases lay between the germline ends. This CDR3 is built from 15 residues. Germline V CDR1 and CDR2: LGHNA, YSLEER. CDR3 in amino acids: CASSQDWVARDTQYF. CDR3 nucleotide sequence: TGCGCCAGCAGCCAAGATTGGGTAGCGCGGGATACGCAGTATTTT.

The chain links TRBV5-5 to TRBJ2-7; possible D gene TRBD2, 5 bases. Between the trimmed V and J ends, which lost 2 bases and 0 bases, there was a span of 6 bases. Germline V CDR1 and CDR2: SGHKS, YYEKEE (reference sequence). This CDR3 region has 13 residues. This CDR3 is CASSLGSSYEQYF. As DNA, the CDR3 is TGTGCCAGCAGCTTAGGGAGCTCCTACGAGCAGTACTTC.

The V and J genes are TRBV19 and TRBJ2-3; TRBD2 is a possible D gene (6 bases). CDR1 is LNHDA and CDR2 is SQIVND in the germline V gene (reference sequence). Between the trimmed V and J ends, which lost 6 bases and 2 bases, there was a span of 12 bases. The CDR3 runs to 14 residues. The CDR3 coding sequence is TGTGCCAGTAGGGGGGGATTTTCCACAGATACGCAGTATTTT. Protein: CASRGGFSTDTQYF.

This chain links TRBV5-1 with TRBJ2-3; 9 nucleotides agree with TRBD2. The CDR3 runs 16 residues. Trimming removed 4 bases from V and 4 bases from J; junction bases left unmatched: 10. The germline gives CDR1 SGHRS, CDR2 YFSETQ. CDR3 protein: CASSRAGGSYPDTQYF. CDR3 bases: TGCGCCAGCAGCCGAGCGGGGGGTTCGTACCCAGATACGCAGTATTTT.

The chain couples TRBV9 to TRBJ2-5; 7 bases align to TRBD2. Germline CDR1 reads SGDLS; CDR2 reads YYNGEE. The CDR3 runs 15 residues. With 0 bases clipped from V and 2 bases from J, the junction kept 4 bases outside the gene matches. The CDR3 DNA reads as TGTGCCAGCAGCGTAGACGGGAGGACACAAGAGACCCAGTACTTC. Translated: CASSVDGRTQETQYF.

This sequence joins TRBV7-3 and TRBJ2-5; 16 nucleotides agree with TRBD2. The CDR3 consists of 18 residues. The V gene end was trimmed by 5 bases and the J gene end by 2 bases; junction bases not matched to a gene: 8. The germline gives CDR1 SGHTA, CDR2 FQGTGA. Written as DNA, the CDR3 is TGTGCCAGCAGCCCAGGGACTAGCGGGAGGGCCAGTCAAGAGACCCAGTACTTC. It encodes CASSPGTSGRASQETQYF.

The V gene is TRBV29-1, the J gene TRBJ2-1; no definite D call. CDR3 length equals 13 residues. CDR1 is SQVTM, CDR2 ANQGSEA, per germline. The germline V and J ends were trimmed by 1 base and 7 bases, with 11 bases remaining between them. CDR3 protein: CSVEGASLNEQFF. CDR3 nucleotide sequence: TGCAGCGTTGAAGGGGCGAGTTTGAATGAGCAGTTCTTC.

V gene TRBV9 combines with J gene TRBJ1-2; no firm D call. This CDR3 is 14 amino acids long. Per the germline V gene, CDR1 is SGDLS and CDR2 is YYNGEE. V was pared by 3 bases and J by 4 bases, with 13 bases between. The CDR3 loop is CASSATPLLYGYTF. CDR3 nucleotides: TGTGCCAGCAGCGCCACACCTTTGCTCTATGGCTACACCTTC. The variable domain in full, completed from reference TRBV9 and TRBJ1-2, reads DSGVTQTPKHLITATGQRVTLRCSPRSGDLSVYWYQQSLDQGLQFLIQYYNGEERAKGNILERFSAQQFPDLHSELNLSSLELGDSALYFCASSATPLLYGYTFGSGTRLTVV.

The rearrangement uses TRBV30 and TRBJ2-1; no clear D. Germline V gene sequence: CDR1 GTSNPN, CDR2 SVGIG (reference sequence). CDR3 size: 15 residues. V was shortened by 2 bases and J by 4 bases, with 15 bases between the two germline ends. The CDR3 DNA is TGTGCCTGGAGTCGAGGAAGTGGTCTATACAATGAGCAGTTCTTC. Translated: CAWSRGSGLYNEQFF.

Comments on this clone: Distinct nucleotide sequences in the sample also encode this CDR3. This sequence joins TRBV5-4 and TRBJ2-5; TRBD2 aligns across 8 bases. The CDR3 covers 14 residues. The V and J ends lost 3 bases and 1 base, in that order; junction bases with no gene match: 2. CDR1 SGHNT and CDR2 YYREEE come from the germline V gene (reference sequence). This chain's CDR3 is CASSSGGVQETQYF. CDR3 DNA: TGTGCCAGCAGCTCCGGGGGGGTCCAAGAGACCCAGTACTTC.

The chain links TRBV12-3 or TRBV12-4 to TRBJ2-7; possibly TRBD1 for D (6 bases). V lost 7 bases, J lost 13 bases, and 20 bases lay in between. This CDR3 spans 12 amino acids. CDR3 amino acids: CASTPARDKRYF. The CDR3 coding sequence is TGTGCCAGCACCCCGGCGAGGGACAAACGATACTTC.

The V call is TRBV9, the J call TRBJ1-3; no reliable D call. CDR3 size: 17 residues. With 4 bases removed from V and 4 bases from J, the gap between germline ends came to 21 bases. Looked up from germline, CDR1 is SGDLS and CDR2 is YYNGEE. DNA of the CDR3: TGTGCCAGCAGCCCCAAGGAGGTTTTAACGGTGGGAAACACCATATATTTT. As protein: CASSPKEVLTVGNTIYF.